Listed below are T cell receptor beta chains from one sample, sequenced in a study of blood T cells in healthy people across ages. MiXCR, run by TCRdb on the 5' RACE reads, gives a single entry per CDR3 protein. The sample comprises 1.8 million or so distinct CDR3 sequences, about two fifths of which are singletons, and roughly 23% rests with the top ten. The sample taken for sequencing was blood. All receptors come from a human donor in good health. Each CDR3 is given with its conserved first and last residue. Fields, in order: J gene, clone size, V gene, D gene, CDR3 length, CDR3 protein, CDR3 DNA. A D gene is named only where the DNA matches it firmly. Clone size is given for some rows only: seen once, a few or many times, or a class if the clone is expanded.

TRBJ2-7 | few | TRBV9 | TRBD2 | 15 | CASSESGGRTYEQYF | TGTGCCAGCAGCGAGAGCGGGGGAAGGACCTACGAGCAGTACTTC
TRBJ2-7 | few | TRBV7-9 | - | 16 | CASSPPRGLTSYEQYF | TGTGCCAGCAGCCCACCGAGGGGACTGACTTCCTACGAGCAGTACTTC
TRBJ2-7 | - | TRBV6-4 | - | 17 | CASIGSGGGTESYEQYF | TGTGCCAGCATTGGTAGCGGAGGCGGGACAGAATCCTACGAGCAGTACTTC
TRBJ2-1 | few | TRBV7-8 | - | 11 | CASSPGETQFF | TGTGCCAGCAGCCCCGGGGAGACCCAGTTCTTC
TRBJ2-7 | - | TRBV21-1 | - | 17 | CASSKGKPGNGSCEQYF | TGTGCCAGCAGCAAAGGAAAACCAGGGAATGGGTCTTGCGAGCAGTACTTC
TRBJ1-1 | - | TRBV7-2 | - | 14 | CATTIAQGGTEAFF | TGTGCCACAACCATCGCACAGGGAGGGACTGAAGCTTTCTTT
TRBJ2-1 | - | TRBV7-2 | TRBD2 | 14 | CASSSGGAQNEQFF | TGTGCCAGCAGTAGCGGGGGGGCCCAAAATGAGCAGTTCTTC
TRBJ2-5 | few | TRBV15 | - | 13 | CATSRDTGETQYF | TGTGCCACCAGCAGAGATACAGGGGAGACCCAGTACTTC
TRBJ2-4 | - | TRBV3-1 | TRBD2 | 17 | CASSQDFGRVAKNIQYF | TGTGCCAGCAGCCAAGATTTCGGGAGGGTGGCCAAAAACATTCAGTACTTC
TRBJ1-1 | - | TRBV5-1 | TRBD1 | 16 | CASSRDRVEFATEAFF | TGCGCCAGCAGCCGGGACAGGGTGGAATTTGCCACTGAAGCTTTCTTT
TRBJ2-1 | - | TRBV5-1 | TRBD2 | 15 | CASSAAGGGDNEQFF | TGCGCCAGCAGCGCCGCCGGGGGGGGTGACAATGAGCAGTTCTTC
TRBJ1-2 | - | TRBV6-5 | - | 18 | CASSYSGPVGDGDYGYTF | TGTGCCAGCAGTTACTCGGGGCCTGTCGGGGACGGAGACTATGGCTACACCTTC
TRBJ2-1 | - | TRBV7-3 | - | 13 | CASSSPPPGQQFF | TGTGCCAGCAGCTCCCCCCCACCGGGACAGCAGTTCTTC
TRBJ2-4 | many | TRBV29-1 | - | 13 | CSGVLLAKNIQYF | TGCAGCGGTGTCTTACTAGCCAAAAACATTCAGTACTTC
TRBJ2-3 | few | TRBV10-3 | TRBD2 | 17 | CAISESSRGGPLDTQYF | TGTGCCATCAGTGAGTCGTCCCGGGGGGGCCCCCTAGATACGCAGTATTTT
TRBJ1-1 | - | TRBV20-1 | - | 11 | CSAAPVTEAFF | TGCAGTGCTGCGCCGGTTACGGAAGCTTTCTTT
TRBJ2-1 | many | TRBV12-3/TRBV12-4 | - | 10 | CASRGYEQFF | TGTGCCAGCAGGGGGTATGAGCAGTTCTTC
TRBJ2-7 | few | TRBV27 | - | 15 | CASSLSWGIQYEQYF | TGTGCCAGCAGTTTATCGTGGGGGATTCAGTACGAGCAGTACTTC
TRBJ2-1 | - | TRBV5-5 | - | 16 | CASSYSTGTGILKQFF | TGTGCCAGCAGCTACTCAACCGGGACTGGCATACTTAAGCAGTTCTTC
TRBJ1-4 | - | TRBV4-1 | - | 16 | CASSQVTDATNEKLFF | TGCGCCAGCAGCCAAGTAACAGACGCAACTAATGAAAAACTGTTTTTT
TRBJ1-1 | - | TRBV7-9 | - | 14 | CASSPGPMNTEAFF | TGTGCCAGCAGCCCGGGCCCCATGAACACTGAAGCTTTCTTT
TRBJ2-3 | few | TRBV28 | - | 13 | CASSLKGSDTQYF | TGTGCCAGCAGTTTAAAGGGTTCGGATACGCAGTATTTT
TRBJ2-3 | - | TRBV29-1 | - | 13 | CSTNRGGADAQYF | TGCAGCACGAACAGGGGAGGGGCAGATGCGCAGTATTTT
TRBJ2-7 | - | TRBV6-2/TRBV6-3 | - | 15 | CASRWGTLLSYEQYF | TGTGCCAGCAGGTGGGGGACCTTACTTTCCTACGAGCAGTACTTC
TRBJ1-1 | few | TRBV4-3 | - | 15 | CASSQDRDPTLSGFF | TGCGCCAGCAGCCAAGACCGGGATCCAACTCTAAGTGGTTTCTTT
TRBJ1-2 | - | TRBV2 | - | 14 | CVSRPTSDRRGYTF | TGTGTCAGCAGGCCCACATCGGACAGACGTGGCTACACCTTC